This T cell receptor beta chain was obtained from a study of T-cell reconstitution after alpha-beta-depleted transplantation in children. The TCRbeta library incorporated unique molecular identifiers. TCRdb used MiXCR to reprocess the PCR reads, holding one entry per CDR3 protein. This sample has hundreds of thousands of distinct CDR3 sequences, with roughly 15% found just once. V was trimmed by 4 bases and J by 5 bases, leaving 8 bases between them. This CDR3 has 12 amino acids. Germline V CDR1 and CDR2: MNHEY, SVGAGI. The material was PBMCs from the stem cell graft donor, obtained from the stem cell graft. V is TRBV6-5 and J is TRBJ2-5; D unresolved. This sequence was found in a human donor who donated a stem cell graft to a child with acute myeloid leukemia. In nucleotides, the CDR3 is TGTGCCAGCAGTTCGGCGTGGGAGACCCAGTACTTC. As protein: CASSSAWETQYF.